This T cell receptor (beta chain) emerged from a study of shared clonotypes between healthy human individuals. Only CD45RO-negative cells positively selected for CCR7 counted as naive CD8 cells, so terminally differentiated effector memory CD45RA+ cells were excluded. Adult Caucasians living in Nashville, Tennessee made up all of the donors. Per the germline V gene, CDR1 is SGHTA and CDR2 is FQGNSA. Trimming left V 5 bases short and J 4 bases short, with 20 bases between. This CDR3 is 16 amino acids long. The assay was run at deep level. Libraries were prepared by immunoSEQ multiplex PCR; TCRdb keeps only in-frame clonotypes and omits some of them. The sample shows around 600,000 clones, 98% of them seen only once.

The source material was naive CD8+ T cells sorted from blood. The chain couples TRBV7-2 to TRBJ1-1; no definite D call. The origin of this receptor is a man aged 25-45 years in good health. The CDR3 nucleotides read TGTGCCAGCAGCCGAGAAGGCGGAGCGCCCGGCACTGAAGCTTTCTTT. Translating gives CASSREGGAPGTEAFF.